Described below is a single T cell receptor (beta chain) sequence and its context. CDR3 length: 16 amino acids. CDR1 is MNHEY, CDR2 SVGEGT, per germline. The V and J ends lost 3 bases and 6 bases respectively, with 20 bases between them. This specimen comes from a study of blood T cell repertoires in COVID-19. The overall study: Acute-phase and convalescent COVID-19 samples originated in the United States, Italy and Spain. PBMCs, B-cell-depleted T cells, or T cells were the source of the cDNA or gDNA that made up the material.

Authors' data handling: Nucleated cell counts were estimated from reference gene primer amplification. Only in-frame clones appear in the TCRdb table, and some are missing; sequencing was by immunoSEQ multiplex PCR. V, J and clone size derive from that table, while D and trimming were established from the DNA sequence. This repertoire shows about 200,000 clones, 88% found once; its top ten account for around 1.5%. The chain joins TRBV6-2 or TRBV6-3 to TRBJ1-1; possibly TRBD1 for D (5 bases). The receptor comes from a man younger than 30 with active or convalescent COVID-19. Sequences were obtained from peripheral blood. CDR3 nucleotide sequence: TGTGCCAGCAGTTATTCTGGGGGGGTTTCTGGGGCTGAAGCTTTCTTT. It encodes CASSYSGGVSGAEAFF.